The rows below give T cell receptor beta chains drawn from one sample of a study of blood T cells in healthy people across ages. TCRdb reanalysed the 5' RACE reads using MiXCR and keeps one entry per CDR3 protein. There are about 750,000 distinct CDR3 sequences in the sample; less than 70% occur only once, and 40% to 50% lies in the top ten. Sequencing input: blood. These receptors all come from a man older than 75 in good health. The CDR3 runs from the conserved cysteine through the conserved F or W. The order of the fields is CDR3 length, V gene, J gene, clone size, D gene, CDR3 DNA, CDR3 protein. A D gene is named only where the DNA matches it firmly. The size entry is marked missing in some rows and otherwise reads once, few, many or a size class.

13	TRBV2	TRBJ2-1	.	.	TGTGCCAGCAGACTCGAAGTGGTAGATGAGCAGTTCTTC	CASRLEVVDEQFF
15	TRBV3-1	TRBJ2-7	.	.	TGTGCCAGCAGCCAAGCACCCAGCGGAACCTACGAGCAGTACTTC	CASSQAPSGTYEQYF
12	TRBV25-1	TRBJ1-2	.	.	TGTGCCAGCATGCAGGGGCAGTATGGCTACACCTTC	CASMQGQYGYTF
17	TRBV20-1	TRBJ2-1	.	TRBD2	TGCAGTGTCAGCCTCGCTAGCGGGAGGGGAATTCCCAATGAGCAGTTCTTC	CSVSLASGRGIPNEQFF
17	TRBV2	TRBJ1-2	.	TRBD1	TGTGCCAGCAGTGAAGTAAGGACAGGGCTAAACGGCTATGGCTACACCTTC	CASSEVRTGLNGYGYTF
15	TRBV10-3	TRBJ2-7	.	.	TGTGCCATCAGTGACGGAGAGAGAGAGTACTACGAGCAGTACTTC	CAISDGEREYYEQYF
15	TRBV9	TRBJ1-2	.	.	TGTGCCAGCAGCGTAGGCCCCGGACAGCAATATGGCTACACCTTC	CASSVGPGQQYGYTF
18	TRBV7-3	TRBJ2-1	.	TRBD2	TGTGCCAGCAGCTTAACCCCCAGCGGGATAGGGTCCTACAATGAGCAGTTCTTC	CASSLTPSGIGSYNEQFF
14	TRBV9	TRBJ1-1	.	.	TGTGCCAGCAGCGTAGGGTCAGGGGCTACTGAAGCTTTCTTT	CASSVGSGATEAFF
13	TRBV12-3/TRBV12-4	TRBJ2-1	few	.	TGTGCCAGCACCCCCAGAGACTTGAGGGAGCAGTTCTTC	CASTPRDLREQFF
15	TRBV7-9	TRBJ2-7	.	TRBD2	TGTGCCAGCAGCTTAGATCGGGGAGGGCGTCGCGAGCAGTACTTC	CASSLDRGGRREQYF
13	TRBV20-1	TRBJ2-1	many	.	TGCAGTGCTAGAGATACGGGTTACAATGAGCAGTTCTTC	CSARDTGYNEQFF
12	TRBV29-1	TRBJ1-4	few	.	TGCAGCGCTGGTCCAACTAATGAAAAACTGTTTTTT	CSAGPTNEKLFF
15	TRBV2	TRBJ2-3	.	TRBD1	TGTGCCAGCAGTCCACAGGGGGCCGTCACAGATACGCAGTATTTT	CASSPQGAVTDTQYF
14	TRBV20-1	TRBJ1-5	.	.	TGCAGTGCTAGAGCGATACCTGGGAATCAGCCCCAGCATTTT	CSARAIPGNQPQHF
14	TRBV9	TRBJ1-6	.	.	TGTGCCAGCAGCGGTAGGGGAGGAAATTCACCCCTCCACTTT	CASSGRGGNSPLHF
13	TRBV6-5	TRBJ2-5	.	.	TGTGCCAGCAGTAAGGACGGCCAAGAGACCCAGTACTTC	CASSKDGQETQYF
12	TRBV7-9	TRBJ1-2	.	.	TGTGCCAGCAGCACGTACGAGGGTGGCTACACCTTC	CASSTYEGGYTF
12	TRBV29-1	TRBJ2-5	.	.	TGCAGCGTTGATTACAGGGTCGGGACCCAGTACTTC	CSVDYRVGTQYF
13	TRBV29-1	TRBJ1-2	.	.	TGCAGCGTTGAAGGGGCAGGGAACTATGGCTACACCTTC	CSVEGAGNYGYTF
18	TRBV4-2	TRBJ1-1	.	.	TGTGCCAGCAGCCAAGATAGGATGGGGAAGAGGGTGAACACTGAAGCTTTCTTT	CASSQDRMGKRVNTEAFF
19	TRBV4-1	TRBJ1-1	.	TRBD1	TGCGCCAGCAGCCCAAACCAGGCCAGGGGGATGAGGATGAACACTGAAGCTTTCTTT	CASSPNQARGMRMNTEAFF
12	TRBV6-1	TRBJ1-1	.	.	TGTGCCAGACCTCGTCACAGTATTCGTGCTTTCTTT	CARPRHSIRAFF
14	TRBV20-1	TRBJ1-1	.	TRBD1	TGCAGTGCAAGATCCGGGACAGCAGACACTGAAGCTTTCTTT	CSARSGTADTEAFF
16	TRBV5-1	TRBJ2-5	.	TRBD2	TGCGCCAGCAGCTTCTCAGCGGGAGGGCCGCGGGAGACCCAGTACTTC	CASSFSAGGPRETQYF
13	TRBV29-1	TRBJ2-7	few	TRBD1	TGCAGCGGGGGGACAGGGGGTCCTTACGAGCAGTACTTC	CSGGTGGPYEQYF
14	TRBV5-1	TRBJ2-7	.	.	TGCGCCAGCAGCAGGGACGGTGTAGCCTACGAGCAGTACTTC	CASSRDGVAYEQYF
15	TRBV9	TRBJ2-1	once	TRBD1	TGTGCCAGCAGCGTAACGGGACAGGGTTTTTACGAGCAGTTCTTC	CASSVTGQGFYEQFF
15	TRBV12-3/TRBV12-4	TRBJ2-5	few	.	TGTGCCAGCAACAATCGAGGGGGGGGCCAAGAGACCCAGTACTTC	CASNNRGGGQETQYF
14	TRBV27	TRBJ1-1	.	.	TGTGCCAGCAGTGTAGTTCCGGGGGGCACTGAAGCTTTCTTT	CASSVVPGGTEAFF
16	TRBV6-1	TRBJ2-7	.	.	TGTGCCAGCAGTGGCGGGGACCTGCAATATCAATACGAGCAGTACTTC	CASSGGDLQYQYEQYF
15	TRBV4-1	TRBJ1-4	.	.	TGCGCCAGCAGCCAAGAGTGGTTGGCCCTGGAAAAACTGTTTTTT	CASSQEWLALEKLFF
13	TRBV29-1	TRBJ2-7	.	TRBD1	TGCAGCGTTGTTCAGGACAGGGGATCCGAGCAGTACTTC	CSVVQDRGSEQYF
16	TRBV28	TRBJ2-3	.	TRBD1	TGTGCCAGCGGAAGGGACAGGGGGCTTGCTACAGATACGCAGTATTTT	CASGRDRGLATDTQYF
13	TRBV20-1	TRBJ2-7	few	TRBD2	TGCAGTGCTGGGGGACTAGCGAACTACGAGCAGTACTTC	CSAGGLANYEQYF
17	TRBV6-5	TRBJ1-5	few	TRBD1	TGTGCCAGCAGTTACGGGGGGACAGGGAATAGCAATCAGCCCCAGCATTTT	CASSYGGTGNSNQPQHF
15	TRBV4-1	TRBJ2-5	.	.	TGCGCCAGCAGCCAGACCGGGGAAATCTATGAGACCCAGTACTTC	CASSQTGEIYETQYF
12	TRBV10-3	TRBJ1-5	many	.	TGTGCCATCAGTGACAGGGGTCAGCCCCAGCATTTT	CAISDRGQPQHF
12	TRBV7-6	TRBJ2-1	few	.	TGTGCCAGCAGCCAAGGGGAGAATGAGCAGTTCTTC	CASSQGENEQFF
13	TRBV9	TRBJ2-5	few	.	TGTGCCAGCAGCGTAGGAAGGTGGGAGACCCAGTACTTC	CASSVGRWETQYF
12	TRBV6-6	TRBJ2-1	few	.	TGTGCCAGCAGTTACTCGTGGAATGAGCAGTTCTTC	CASSYSWNEQFF